The rows below give T cell receptor beta chains drawn from one sample of a study of beta chain features in type 1 diabetes. Profiling relied on immunoSEQ multiplex PCR, and the TCRdb table lists in-frame clones only, not all of them. The sample lists some 190,000 clones; roughly 8% were seen once. Sequencing was carried out using central memory CD4+ T cells from blood. The receptors shown here come from a man in his late teens or twenties with type 1 diabetes. CDR3s include the opening cysteine and the closing phenylalanine or tryptophan. Each record gives: clone size, J gene, D gene, V gene, CDR3 protein, CDR3 DNA. A D gene is named only where the DNA matches it firmly. The size entry is marked missing in some rows and otherwise reads once, few, many or a size class.

>few|TRBJ2-1|TRBD2|TRBV6-5
CASSYFGRAGGNEQFF
TGTGCCAGCAGTTACTTCGGGAGGGCGGGGGGAAATGAGCAGTTCTTC
>-|TRBJ1-5|-|TRBV15
CATSVRVGYNQPQHF
TGTGCCACCAGTGTGAGGGTGGGTTACAATCAGCCCCAGCATTTT
>many|TRBJ2-5|-|TRBV2
CASRVGGGTQYF
TGTGCCAGCAGAGTCGGAGGAGGGACCCAGTACTTC
>few|TRBJ1-2|-|TRBV5-4
CASSADKNYGYTF
TGTGCCAGCAGCGCGGACAAGAACTATGGCTACACCTTC
>few|TRBJ2-5|-|TRBV18
CASSPFSETQYF
TGTGCCAGCTCACCATTCTCGGAGACCCAGTACTTC
>few|TRBJ2-1|-|TRBV7-9
CASSPRTGSHNEQFF
TGTGCCAGCAGCCCACGAACAGGGAGCCACAATGAGCAGTTCTTC
>few|TRBJ2-5|-|TRBV27
CASSPRRGETQYF
TGTGCCAGCAGTCCGCGCCGAGGGGAGACCCAGTACTTC
>many|TRBJ2-7|TRBD2|TRBV10-3
CAIMGGITYEQYF
TGTGCCATCATGGGGGGGATTACCTACGAGCAGTACTTC
>-|TRBJ2-1|TRBD2|TRBV30
CAWRGGSGDYNEQFF
TGTGCCTGGAGAGGAGGTAGCGGGGACTACAATGAGCAGTTCTTC
>few|TRBJ2-5|-|TRBV11-1
CASSLASDLQETQYF
TGTGCCAGCAGCTTAGCGTCGGACTTACAAGAGACCCAGTACTTC
>-|TRBJ1-2|-|TRBV18
CASSPSRGLSAYGYTF
TGTGCCAGCTCTCCTTCCCGGGGACTTTCGGCTTATGGCTACACCTTC
>few|TRBJ1-4|TRBD1|TRBV4-3
CASKAGQGRRPNEKLFF
TGCGCCAGCAAGGCCGGACAGGGCAGGCGCCCTAATGAAAAACTGTTTTTT
>-|TRBJ2-2|TRBD2|TRBV2
CASSPWTSPGELFF
TGTGCCAGCAGTCCCTGGACTAGTCCCGGGGAGCTGTTTTTT
>-|TRBJ2-7|TRBD1|TRBV4-2
CASSLGQGILYEQYF
TGTGCCAGCAGCTTGGGACAGGGTATCCTCTACGAGCAGTACTTC
>-|TRBJ2-1|TRBD2|TRBV11-1
CASSPGVGRRGEQFF
TGTGCCAGCAGCCCGGGTGTCGGGAGGAGGGGTGAGCAGTTCTTC
>-|TRBJ1-5|TRBD1|TRBV30
CAWNTGDNQPQHF
TGTGCCTGGAATACAGGGGATAATCAGCCCCAGCATTTT
>once|TRBJ1-3|-|TRBV4-1
CASSRGLGSGNTIYF
TGCGCCAGCAGCCGCGGACTTGGCTCTGGAAACACCATATATTTT
>few|TRBJ2-3|-|TRBV7-2
CASSYYADTQYF
TGTGCCAGCAGTTATTATGCAGATACGCAGTATTTT
>-|TRBJ1-2|TRBD1|TRBV5-6
CASSSGQGFYYGYTF
TGTGCCAGCAGCTCCGGACAGGGCTTCTACTATGGCTACACCTTC
>few|TRBJ2-3|-|TRBV11-3
CASSFGSTDTQYF
TGTGCCAGCAGCTTCGGGAGCACAGATACGCAGTATTTT
>few|TRBJ1-1|-|TRBV11-2
CASSLGGRQTEAFF
TGTGCCAGCAGCTTAGGGGGGCGTCAGACTGAAGCTTTCTTT
>few|TRBJ2-2|TRBD2|TRBV5-1
CASSLGTSGETGELFF
TGCGCCAGCAGCTTGGGGACTAGCGGGGAAACCGGGGAGCTGTTTTTT
>-|TRBJ2-6|-|TRBV7-8
CASSSAHTRANVLTF
TGTGCCAGCAGTTCCGCCCATACTAGGGCCAACGTCCTGACTTTC
>few|TRBJ1-5|-|TRBV28
CASSFAGVSSNQPQHF
TGTGCCAGCAGTTTCGCCGGGGTGAGTAGCAATCAGCCCCAGCATTTT
>few|TRBJ1-5|-|TRBV30
CAGSGDSNQPQHF
TGTGCGGGTTCCGGGGATAGCAATCAGCCCCAGCATTTT
>-|TRBJ1-2|-|TRBV7-2
CASSLVEGYYGYTF
TGTGCCAGCAGCTTAGTTGAGGGATACTATGGCTACACCTTC